The sequence of this TCR beta chain was determined in a study of blood T cell repertoires in COVID-19. Study-level information: Italy, Spain and the United States were the sources of the convalescent and acute COVID-19 samples. PBMCs, B-cell-depleted T cells, or T cells were the source of the cDNA or gDNA that made up the material.

Authors' analysis steps: Counts of nucleated cells, estimated from reference gene primer amplification, were obtained. The data were produced by immunoSEQ multiplex PCR, yet TCRdb's version contains in-frame clones alone and is incomplete. V, J and clone size are those of that table, while D and trimming were read from the DNA. The top ten hold more than 10% of the sample, which has approximately 69,000 clones, approximately 86% seen once. CDR3 length: 15 amino acids. V lost 2 bases, J lost 1 base, and 9 bases lay in between. The germline gives CDR1 KGHSH, CDR2 LQKENI. This clone was detected a few times.

V is TRBV18 and J is TRBJ1-3; tentatively, D is TRBD1 (5 bases). The TCR comes from a human donor in a cohort sampled during active COVID-19. The sequencing input was peripheral blood. The CDR3 DNA follows: TGTGCCAGCTCACCAGCCCCAGGGTCTGGAAACACCATATATTTT. It specifies CASSPAPGSGNTIYF.